The T cell receptor (beta chain) described here comes from a study of blood T cell repertoires in COVID-19. Study details: Both acute and convalescent COVID-19 samples were obtained from the United States, Italy and Spain. The analysed material was cDNA or gDNA that came from T cells, B-cell-depleted T cells, or PBMCs.

Study processing details: Nucleated cell number was recorded as an estimate derived from reference gene primer amplification. Only in-frame clones appear in the TCRdb table, and some are missing; sequencing was by immunoSEQ multiplex PCR. V and J calls and clone size are those listed in that table; D and trimming were worked out from the DNA. This table holds a few hundred thousand clones, roughly 88% found once. CDR1 is LGHDT and CDR2 is YNNKEL in the germline V gene (reference sequence). The CDR3 runs to 14 residues. The germline V and J ends were trimmed by 3 bases and 3 bases, with 8 bases remaining between them.

The chain employs TRBV3-1 (or the pseudogene TRBV3-2) and TRBJ1-4; TRBD1 is a possible D gene (5 bases). The specimen was peripheral blood. This receptor was obtained from a man aged 25-45 years who had recovered from COVID-19. The CDR3 protein is CASSHHRSNEKLFF. For the CDR3, the DNA is TGTGCCAGCAGCCACCACAGGTCTAATGAAAAACTGTTTTTT.